These 3 T cell receptor beta chains were sequenced from one sample in a study of OX40 agonist ivuxolimab in advanced cancers. The library was prepared using the immunoSEQ multiplex PCR assay. Held by TCRdb, this immuneACCESS table contains in-frame sequences only and omits some clones. Under half of the omission traces to an unresolved V gene where checked; the cause of the rest is unknown. Present in this sample are 80,000 or so clones, just over 90% of which were seen just once. More than 13% of the sample is taken by the ten largest. The material sequenced was CD4+ or CD8+ T cells sorted from blood, taken in a trial of the OX40 agonist ivuxolimab. The origin of the receptors is an adult with an advanced solid tumor such as melanoma, head and neck, liver or kidney cancer.

The rearrangement joins TRBV2 to TRBJ2-4; D gene uncertain. The CDR3 runs 14 residues. V dropped 0 bases and J dropped 8 bases, with 11 bases sitting between them. Looked up from germline, CDR1 is SNHLY and CDR2 is FYNNEI. The CDR3: CASSEARGSDIQYF. The CDR3 coding sequence is TGTGCCAGCAGTGAAGCGCGAGGTTCGGACATTCAGTACTTC.

The V and J genes are TRBV28 and TRBJ1-1, with 8 nucleotides matching TRBD1. V lost 4 bases to trimming and J lost 0 bases; unmatched junction nucleotides: 10. This CDR3 contains 17 residues. CDR1 MDHEN and CDR2 SYDVKM come from the germline V gene. The CDR3 sequence: CASSSRPETGVNTEAFF. The CDR3 DNA reads TGTGCCAGCAGTTCCCGACCCGAGACAGGGGTGAACACTGAAGCTTTCTTT. Full variable domain (rest looked up from reference TRBV28 and TRBJ1-1): DVKVTQSSRYLVKRTGEKVFLECVQDMDHENMFWYRQDPGLGLRLIYFSYDVKMKEKGDIPEGYSVSREKKERFSLILESASTNQTSMYLCASSSRPETGVNTEAFFGQGTRLTVV.

This clone occurred a few times. The chain is built from TRBV9 and TRBJ1-4; D remains ambiguous. Germline V gene lookup returns CDR1 SGDLS and CDR2 YYNGEE. The CDR3 length is 14 residues. The ends were cut back, 2 bases at V and 0 bases at J, with 5 bases in the middle. The CDR3 bases are TGTGCCAGCAGCGTTGCATCAACTAATGAAAAACTGTTTTTT. Translating gives CASSVASTNEKLFF.